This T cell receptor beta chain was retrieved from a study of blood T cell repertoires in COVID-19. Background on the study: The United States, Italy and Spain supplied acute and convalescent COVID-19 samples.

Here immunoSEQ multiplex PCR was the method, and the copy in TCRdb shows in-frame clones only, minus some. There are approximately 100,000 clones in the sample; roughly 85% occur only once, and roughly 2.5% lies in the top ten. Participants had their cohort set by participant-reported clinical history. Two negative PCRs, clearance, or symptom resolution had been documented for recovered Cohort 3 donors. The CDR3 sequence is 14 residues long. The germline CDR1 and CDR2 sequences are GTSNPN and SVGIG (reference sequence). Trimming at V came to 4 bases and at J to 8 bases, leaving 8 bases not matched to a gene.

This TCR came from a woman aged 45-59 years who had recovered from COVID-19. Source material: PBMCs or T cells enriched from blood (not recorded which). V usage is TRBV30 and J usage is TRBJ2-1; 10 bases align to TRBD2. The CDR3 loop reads CAWTRSGREYEQFF. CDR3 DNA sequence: TGTGCCTGGACACGGAGCGGGAGGGAGTATGAGCAGTTCTTC.